The text below deals with one TCR beta chain. Profiled with immunoSEQ multiplex PCR; TCRdb holds only in-frame clones, not every one. The repertoire holds some 120,000 clones, with about nine tenths as singletons. The CDR3 length is 14 residues. With 3 bases removed from V and 4 bases from J, the gap between germline ends came to 10 bases. Germline CDR1 MNHNY, CDR2 SVGAGI (reference sequence). The sample belongs to a study of T cell clones after liver transplantation. At the level of the study: Blood was drawn pre-transplant, before withdrawal, and after full or failed withdrawal.

The sequence came from a human patient who received a liver transplant. Part of the T cell pool may stem from the graft donor. The chain employs TRBV6-6 and TRBJ1-5; D remains unclear. This sample comprised CD4+ T cells from blood, obtained 12 months after liver transplant. The CDR3 reads CASSYYSGNQPQHF. CDR3 bases: TGTGCCAGCAGTTATTACAGCGGTAATCAGCCCCAGCATTTT.